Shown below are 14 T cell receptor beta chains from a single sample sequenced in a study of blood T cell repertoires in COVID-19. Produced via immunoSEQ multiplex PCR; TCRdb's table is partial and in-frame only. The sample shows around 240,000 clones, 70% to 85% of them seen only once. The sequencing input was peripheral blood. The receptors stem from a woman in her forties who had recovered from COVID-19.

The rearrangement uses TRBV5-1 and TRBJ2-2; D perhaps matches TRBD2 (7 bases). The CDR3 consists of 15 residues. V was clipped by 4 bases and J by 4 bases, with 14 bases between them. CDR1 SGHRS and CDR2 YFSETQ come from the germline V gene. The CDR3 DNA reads TGCGCCAGCAGCCCCCTAGGGGGGGGCACCGGGGAGCTGTTTTTT. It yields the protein CASSPLGGGTGELFF.

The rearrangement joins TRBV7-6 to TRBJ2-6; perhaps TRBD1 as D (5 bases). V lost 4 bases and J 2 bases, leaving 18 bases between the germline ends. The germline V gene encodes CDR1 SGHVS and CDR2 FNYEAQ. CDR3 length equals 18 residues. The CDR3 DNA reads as TGTGCCAGCAGCTCCACCCGGTCTGCAGGGACTGGGGCCAACGTCCTGACTTTC. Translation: CASSSTRSAGTGANVLTF.

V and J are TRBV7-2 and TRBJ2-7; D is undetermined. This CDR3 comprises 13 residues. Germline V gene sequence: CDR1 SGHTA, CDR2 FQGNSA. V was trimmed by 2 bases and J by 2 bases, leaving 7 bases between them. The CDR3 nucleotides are TGTGCCAGCAGCTTATCGGTAGCCTACGAGCAGTACTTC. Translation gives CASSLSVAYEQYF.

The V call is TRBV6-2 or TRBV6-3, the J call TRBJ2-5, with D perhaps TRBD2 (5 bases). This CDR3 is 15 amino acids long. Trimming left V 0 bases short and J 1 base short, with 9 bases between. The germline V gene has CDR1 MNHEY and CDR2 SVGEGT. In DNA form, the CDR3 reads TGTGCCAGCAGTTACTCCCGTGCGGGCCAAGAGACCCAGTACTTC. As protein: CASSYSRAGQETQYF.

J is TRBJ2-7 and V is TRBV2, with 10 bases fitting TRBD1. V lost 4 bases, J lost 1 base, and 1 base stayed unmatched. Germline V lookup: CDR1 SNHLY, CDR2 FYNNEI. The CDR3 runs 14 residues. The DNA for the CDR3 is TGTGCCAGCAGTGGGGGACAGGGGTCCTACGAGCAGTACTTC. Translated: CASSGGQGSYEQYF.

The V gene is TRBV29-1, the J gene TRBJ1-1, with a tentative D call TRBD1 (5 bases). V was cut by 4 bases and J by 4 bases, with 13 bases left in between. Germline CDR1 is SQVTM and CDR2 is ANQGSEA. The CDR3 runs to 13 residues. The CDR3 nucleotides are TGCAGCGTTGGCTGGGGGGGAAGCACTGAAGCTTTCTTT. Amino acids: CSVGWGGSTEAFF.

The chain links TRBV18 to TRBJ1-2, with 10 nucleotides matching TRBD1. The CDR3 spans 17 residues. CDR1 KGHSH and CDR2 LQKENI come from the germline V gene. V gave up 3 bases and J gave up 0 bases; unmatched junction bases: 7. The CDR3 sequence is CASSPGQGILANYGYTF. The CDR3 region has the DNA TGTGCCAGCTCACCGGGACAGGGGATTCTAGCTAACTATGGCTACACCTTC.

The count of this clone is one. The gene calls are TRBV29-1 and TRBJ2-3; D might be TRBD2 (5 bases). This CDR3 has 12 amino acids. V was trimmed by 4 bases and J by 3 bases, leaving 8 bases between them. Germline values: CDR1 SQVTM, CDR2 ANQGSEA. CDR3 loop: CSVVGSTDTQYF. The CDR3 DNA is TGCAGCGTTGTAGGGAGTACAGATACGCAGTATTTT.

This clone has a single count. The CDR3 bases are TGTGCCAGCAGCCGTAGTTTCCCTAGCTCCTACAATGAGCAGTTCTTC. This encodes CASSRSFPSSYNEQFF. The rearrangement uses TRBV3-1 (or the pseudogene TRBV3-2) and TRBJ2-1; D uncertain. The CDR3 loop spans 16 amino acids. CDR1 is LGHDT and CDR2 is YNNKEL in the germline V gene (reference sequence). Trimming pared 4 bases from V and 0 bases from J, leaving 13 bases between.

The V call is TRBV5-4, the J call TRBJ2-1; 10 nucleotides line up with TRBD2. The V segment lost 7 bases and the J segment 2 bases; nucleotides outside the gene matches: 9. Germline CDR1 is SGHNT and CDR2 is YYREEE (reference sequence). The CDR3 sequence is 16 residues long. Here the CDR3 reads CASSSGGPLPYNEQFF. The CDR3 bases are TGTGCCAGCTCTAGCGGGGGTCCCCTTCCCTACAATGAGCAGTTCTTC.

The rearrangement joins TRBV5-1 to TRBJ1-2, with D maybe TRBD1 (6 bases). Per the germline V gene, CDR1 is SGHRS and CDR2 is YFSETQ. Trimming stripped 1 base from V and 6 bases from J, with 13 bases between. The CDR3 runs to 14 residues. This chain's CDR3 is CASSLTGFDDGYTF. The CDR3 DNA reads TGCGCCAGCAGCTTGACAGGGTTCGATGATGGCTACACCTTC. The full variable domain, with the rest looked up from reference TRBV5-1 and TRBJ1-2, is KAGVTQTPRYLIKTRGQQVTLSCSPISGHRSVSWYQQTPGQGLQFLFEYFSETQRNKGNFPGRFSGRQFSNSRSEMNVSTLELGDSALYLCASSLTGFDDGYTFGSGTRLTVV.

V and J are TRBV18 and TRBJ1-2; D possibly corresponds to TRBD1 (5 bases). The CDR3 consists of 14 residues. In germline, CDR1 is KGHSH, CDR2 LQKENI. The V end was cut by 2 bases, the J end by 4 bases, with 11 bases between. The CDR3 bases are TGTGCCAGCTCACCAGGGGTAGGGGCCTATGGCTACACCTTC. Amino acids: CASSPGVGAYGYTF.

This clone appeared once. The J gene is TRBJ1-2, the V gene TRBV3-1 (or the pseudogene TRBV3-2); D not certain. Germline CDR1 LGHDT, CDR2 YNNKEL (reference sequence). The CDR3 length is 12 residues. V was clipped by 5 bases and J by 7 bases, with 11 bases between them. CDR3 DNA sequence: TGTGCCAGCAGCTTCGGTTATCGTGGCTACACCTTC. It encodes CASSFGYRGYTF.

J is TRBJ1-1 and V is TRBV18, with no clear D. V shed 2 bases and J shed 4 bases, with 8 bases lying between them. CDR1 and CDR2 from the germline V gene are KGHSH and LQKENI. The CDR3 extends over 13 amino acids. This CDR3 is CASSPGWATEAFF. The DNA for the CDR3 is TGTGCCAGCTCACCAGGTTGGGCCACTGAAGCTTTCTTT.